This TCR beta chain was captured in a study of molecular identifiers for immune sequencing clone quantification. In the sort, naive CD8 T cells were defined as CD8+CD4-CCR7+CD45RA+. Listed TCR primers and previously described methods were used for bulk TCR libraries. TCRdb re-analysed the PCR reads in MiXCR, keeping a single row per CDR3 protein. Among about 500,000 distinct CDR3 sequences, about a fifth were seen once, and the ten largest hold 0.7% to 1%. This clonotype was detected only a few times. This CDR3 has 14 amino acids. Trimming took off 1 base at V and 5 bases at J, with 11 bases between the two ends. The germline gives CDR1 LNHDA, CDR2 SQIVND (reference sequence).

The origin of this receptor is a human donor in good health. Some libraries in this study had Jurkat cell RNA spiked in. The material sequenced was naive CD8+ T cells from blood, with Jurkat cell RNA spiked in. As for subset: FACS-sorted CD8+CD4-CCR7+CD45RA+ naive T cells. V usage is TRBV19 and J usage is TRBJ1-1; D unresolved. In DNA form, the CDR3 reads TGTGCCAGTAGTATAGTTGCAGGTAGTACTGAAGCTTTCTTT. Protein: CASSIVAGSTEAFF.